Below, 25 T cell receptor beta chains from the same sample are listed, as sequenced in a study of read filtering for tumor transcriptome and immune sequencing. From 350 to 500 ng of RNA, a library with molecular barcoded alpha/delta and beta/gamma adaptors was made. TCRdb redid the calling of the reads with MiXCR, one entry per CDR3 protein. This table holds approximately 90,000 distinct CDR3 sequences, about 12% found once. Sequenced sample: a population of CD138-negative cells sorted from bone marrow. Receptors were obtained from a donor over 35 with multiple myeloma.

Points on this clonotype: Likely a read error: the CDR3 ends without its conserved phenylalanine or tryptophan. No DNA is shown, since the ends of the CDR3 on it are uncertain; the CDR3 is the one TCRdb lists. The chain couples TRBV20-1 to TRBJ2-1; the table names TRBD2, a call not compared with the DNA. The CDR3 length is 14 residues, termini included. Germline CDR1 is DFQATT and CDR2 is SNEGSKA (reference sequence). This CDR3 is CSAVQGLAYNEQLC.

Note on this clonotype: This likely comes from a read error, as the CDR3 has no conserved phenylalanine or tryptophan at its end. The limits of the CDR3 on the DNA are not certain, so only TCRdb's listed CDR3 is given. The CDR3 is CASSFSYAGGNEQFI. J is TRBJ2-1 and V is TRBV6-2 or TRBV6-3; no DNA check was done on the table's D call, TRBD2. The germline V gene has CDR1 MNHEY and CDR2 SVGEGT. The CDR3 adds up to 15 amino acids, both ends counted.

The chain employs TRBV2 and TRBJ2-1; the D gene is possibly TRBD2 (5 bases). This CDR3 has 16 residues. V was cut by 6 bases and J by 6 bases, with 21 bases left in between. Germline V gives CDR1 SNHLY, CDR2 FYNNEI. CDR3 sequence (DNA): TGTGCCAGCAGGGTCCTCGGACTGGGATCTGTCAATGAGCAGTTCTTC. Translated, it gives CASRVLGLGSVNEQFF.

This clonotype has a count of ten or more. One end of the junction fails to match germline, which may point to a read error. The chain combines TRBV6-5 with TRBJ1-4; D is ambiguous. Looked up from germline, CDR1 is MNHEY and CDR2 is SVGAGI. This CDR3 region has 15 residues. In nucleotides, the CDR3 is TGTGCCAGCAGTTACGATGTAGGACTTAATGAAAAACTGCTTTTT. Translated, it gives CASSYDVGLNEKLLF.

This clonotype was recorded at least ten times. The chain couples TRBV10-3 to TRBJ1-2; D uncertain. The V gene's germline CDR1 is ENHRY and CDR2 SYGVKD. The CDR3 loop spans 14 amino acids. Trimming removed 2 bases at V and 2 bases at J, with 9 bases between. CDR3 amino acids: CAISETWVNYGYTF. The CDR3 nucleotides are TGTGCCATCAGTGAGACGTGGGTAAACTATGGCTACACCTTC.

The rearrangement joins TRBV4-1 to TRBJ1-3; 9 bases align to TRBD1. Germline CDR1 and CDR2: MGHRA and YSYEKL. This CDR3 contains 13 residues. V lost 11 bases to trimming and J lost 4 bases; unmatched junction nucleotides: 6. CDR3 sequence (DNA): TGCGCCGGCCGACAGGGGGTGGGAAACACCATATATTTT. This translates into CAGRQGVGNTIYF.

This clonotype was seen many times. This chain links TRBV29-1 with TRBJ1-1; D is unclear. CDR1 and CDR2 (germline): SQVTM, ANQGSEA. Trimming removed 7 bases at V and 1 base at J, with 7 bases between. The CDR3 length is 11 residues. Here the CDR3 reads CSAWSNTEAFF. The CDR3 bases are TGCAGCGCATGGTCGAACACTGAAGCTTTCTTT.

This clonotype occurred many times. The rearrangement links TRBV19 to TRBJ1-5; D unresolved. Trimming took off 6 bases at V and 2 bases at J, with 8 bases between the two ends. The CDR3 has 13 amino acids. Germline-derived CDR1 and CDR2 are LNHDA and SQIVND (reference sequence). The CDR3 DNA is TGTGCCAGTAGGACCAGCGGCAATCAGCCCCAGCATTTT. This sequence encodes CASRTSGNQPQHF.

In its sample, this clonotype was seen once. V is TRBV28 and J is TRBJ2-7; possibly TRBD2 for D (5 bases). Germline CDR1 reads MDHEN; CDR2 reads SYDVKM. Trimming shortened V by 6 bases and J by 0 bases, and 9 bases separated the two germline ends. The CDR3 length is 13 residues. CDR3 coding DNA: TGTGCCAGCAGAGCGGCTAGCTCCTACGAGCAGTACTTC. It specifies CASRAASSYEQYF.

The chain combines TRBV6-6 with TRBJ1-3; TRBD1 agrees at 8 bases. V was pared by 4 bases and J by 2 bases, with 4 bases of the junction left unmatched. Germline CDR1 is MNHNY and CDR2 is SVGAGI (reference sequence). CDR3 length: 15 residues. The CDR3 protein is CASSSADRAGNTIYF. DNA for the CDR3: TGTGCCAGCAGTTCCGCGGACAGGGCTGGAAACACCATATATTTT.

This clonotype has ten or more counts. This chain joins TRBV7-6 and TRBJ2-1; TRBD2 matches 10 bases. The CDR3 spans 18 residues. Germline loops: CDR1 SGHVS, CDR2 FNYEAQ. Trimming removed 2 bases from V and 7 bases from J; junction bases left unmatched: 14. The CDR3 sequence is CASSLIPSVSGRLNEQFF. CDR3 nucleotides: TGTGCCAGCAGCTTAATCCCCTCGGTTAGCGGGAGGCTAAATGAGCAGTTCTTC.

This clonotype was picked up a small number of times. This rearrangement joins TRBV5-1 to TRBJ2-5, with TRBD2 matching 7 bases. The germline gives CDR1 SGHRS, CDR2 YFSETQ. V was pared by 4 bases and J by 1 base, with 10 bases of the junction left unmatched. The CDR3 is made up of 16 amino acids. The CDR3 DNA reads as TGCGCCAGCAGCGCCGGGGCAGCGGGAAGCCAAGAGACCCAGTACTTC. Translation gives CASSAGAAGSQETQYF.

This clonotype was counted ten times or more. This chain uses TRBV6-2 or TRBV6-3 with TRBJ2-6, with a weak D call TRBD2 (5 bases). Germline V gene sequence: CDR1 MNHEY, CDR2 SVGEGT. V lost 2 bases and J 4 bases, leaving 9 bases between the germline ends. There are 15 residues in the CDR3. CDR3 protein: CASSYEGSGANVLTF. The CDR3 DNA reads as TGTGCCAGCAGTTACGAAGGGAGCGGGGCCAACGTCCTGACTTTC.

At least ten counts were recorded for this clonotype. An end of the junction does not agree with germline; a read error may underlie this. The J gene is TRBJ1-1, the V gene TRBV5-1; TRBD1 agrees at 8 bases. CDR1 and CDR2 from the germline V gene are SGHRS and YFSETQ. This CDR3 comprises 15 residues. The CDR3 spells CASSPPDRVKTEAFF. Written as DNA, the CDR3 is TGCGCCAGCAGCCCGCCGGACAGGGTGAAAACTGAAGCTTTCTTT.

This clonotype was recorded a few times. Germline and junction disagree at one end, which may indicate a read error. The chain links TRBV5-1 to TRBJ2-2, with D possibly TRBD2 on 5 matching bases. CDR3 length equals 14 residues. Germline assignment: CDR1 SGHRS and CDR2 YFSETQ. CDR3 in amino acids: CASSLVPQTGELLF. CDR3 sequence (DNA): TGCGCCAGCAGCTTGGTGCCCCAGACCGGGGAGCTGCTTTTT.

The sample holds many counts of this clonotype. The CDR3 end shows no conserved phenylalanine or tryptophan, and so a read error is likely. V gene TRBV28 combines with J gene TRBJ1-1; 9 bases fit TRBD1. The CDR3 length is 14 residues. Germline values: CDR1 MDHEN, CDR2 SYDVKM. V dropped 5 bases and J dropped 7; count of bases not matched to a gene: 8. The CDR3 DNA follows: TGTGCCAGCAGTGTTATCGACAGGGGGAATGAAGCTTTCTCT. This sequence encodes CASSVIDRGNEAFS.

This clonotype has ten or more counts. CDR3 protein: CASSLRAGLTDEQFF. The CDR3, as DNA: TGTGCCAGCAGCTTACGGGCGGGCTTAACGGATGAGCAGTTCTTC. The chain employs TRBV11-2 and TRBJ2-1, with TRBD2 as a possible D gene (5 bases). This CDR3 contains 15 residues. V was shortened by 2 bases and J by 8 bases, with 16 bases between the two germline ends. Germline V CDR1 and CDR2: SGHAT, FQNNGV.

This clonotype was detected many times. The chain uses TRBV29-1 and TRBJ2-5; the D is unclear. Deletions cut 4 bases from V and 5 bases from J, with 14 bases between. The CDR3 runs 13 residues. Looked up from germline, CDR1 is SQVTM and CDR2 is ANQGSEA. The CDR3 loop reads CSVVLALTETQYF. Here the CDR3 DNA reads TGCAGCGTTGTTTTGGCCCTGACTGAGACCCAGTACTTC.

This clonotype was detected many times. This sequence joins TRBV14 and TRBJ2-6; the D gene is possibly TRBD2 (5 bases). The CDR3 is 14 amino acids. Trimming shortened V by 6 bases and J by 4 bases, and 10 bases separated the two germline ends. Germline values: CDR1 SGHDN, CDR2 FVKESK. This chain's CDR3 is CASRPLGGANVLTF. DNA for the CDR3: TGTGCCAGCAGACCACTAGGCGGGGCCAACGTCCTGACTTTC.

Details on this clonotype: A junction boundary mismatches the germline segment, possibly from a read error. The chain carries TRBV6-6 and TRBJ2-1, with 9 bases that match TRBD2. Germline V gene sequence: CDR1 MNHNY, CDR2 SVGAGI (reference sequence). The CDR3 is made up of 17 amino acids. The CDR3 is CASSYSASGKDPHEQFF. As DNA, the CDR3 is TGTGCCAGCAGTTACTCCGCTAGCGGGAAGGATCCCCATGAACAGTTCTTC.

The sample holds many counts of this clonotype. The J gene is TRBJ2-5, the V gene TRBV12-3 or TRBV12-4; maybe TRBD1 (6 bases). V dropped 5 bases and J dropped 3 bases, with 19 bases sitting between them. There are 16 residues in the CDR3. The CDR3 sequence is CASSTSGAGKKETQYF. The CDR3 coding sequence is TGTGCCAGCAGTACCTCAGGGGCCGGGAAGAAAGAGACCCAGTACTTC.

DNA for the CDR3: TGCAGTGCGCCTCTAGCGGGAGGCGTGACAGAGCAGTTCTTC. As protein: CSAPLAGGVTEQFF. This chain joins TRBV20-1 and TRBJ2-1, with 11 positions matching TRBD2. V trimming: 6 bases; J trimming: 10 bases; junction bases outside the gene matches: 11. The germline gives CDR1 DFQATT, CDR2 SNEGSKA (reference sequence). The CDR3 totals 14 residues.

Notes on this clonotype: A much larger clone is a single base away; this may be a read error. The rearrangement joins TRBV12-3 or TRBV12-4 to TRBJ2-7, with a tentative D call TRBD2 (6 bases). The V end lost 5 bases, the J end lost 7 bases, and 15 bases lay between the germline ends. The CDR3 spans 13 residues. DNA of the CDR3: TGTGCCAGCAGTCTGTTGGAGGGTAGGGAGCAGTACTTC. It specifies CASSLLEGREQYF.

The gene calls are TRBV2 and TRBJ2-4; D remains unclear. This CDR3 contains 17 residues. CDR1 and CDR2 (germline): SNHLY, FYNNEI. The ends were cut back, 4 bases at V and 0 bases at J, with 16 bases in the middle. The chain's CDR3 is CASSVMGGSLAKNIQYF. DNA for the CDR3: TGTGCCAGCAGTGTAATGGGCGGATCCTTAGCCAAAAACATTCAGTACTTC.

At least ten counts were recorded for this clonotype. V gene TRBV12-3 or TRBV12-4 combines with J gene TRBJ2-7; 11 bases agree with TRBD2. The J segment lost 2 bases and the V segment lost 5 bases, leaving 5 bases of the junction unmatched. This CDR3 has 15 amino acids. CDR3 loop: CASSTRLAGPYEQYF. The CDR3 nucleotides are TGTGCCAGCAGTACACGACTAGCGGGACCCTACGAGCAGTACTTC.